This T cell receptor beta chain was observed in a study of response to subunit inactivated influenza vaccine. A single record per CDR3 protein comes from TCRdb applying MiXCR to the RT-PCR reads. The table includes about 620,000 distinct CDR3 sequences, 10% to 12% detected once. This clonotype was seen more than once but under ten times. In germline, CDR1 is MGHRA, CDR2 YSYEKL. CDR3 length: 13 residues. The V and J ends lost 0 bases and 10 bases respectively, with 12 bases between them. The same specimen was also included in a second study, on T cells expressing NK-cell markers. That work adds: UMIs were included in TCR beta cDNA generated by 5'RACE template switching. Sorted T-cell subsets CD3+CD56+NKG2C+, CD3+CD56+NKG2C- and CD3+CD56-NKG2C+ were TCR beta-sequenced. Among the eight sequenced donors, seven tested HCMV-seropositive and one tested seronegative. With an anti-gamma-delta TCR antibody, sorting in several experiments was kept to alpha-beta TCR T cells. Top CD8+ clonotypes included the dominant CD3+CD56+NKG2C+ clonotypes in five to seven donors.

The rearrangement uses TRBV4-1 and TRBJ1-1; possibly TRBD1 for D (6 bases). The clonotype comes from a man aged 45-65 years who received an inactivated influenza vaccine. Here the sequenced sample was PBMCs from blood, taken on the day of vaccination. CDR3 sequence (DNA): TGCGCCAGCAGCCAAGATTCGGGGACAAGAGCTTTCTTT. This translates into CASSQDSGTRAFF.